The text below deals with one T cell receptor (beta chain). Here immunoSEQ multiplex PCR was the method, and the copy in TCRdb shows in-frame clones only, minus some. The profile shows about 350,000 clones, roughly 87% of them singletons. The data originate from a study of blood T cell repertoires in COVID-19. CDR1 is LNHDA, CDR2 SQIVND, per germline (reference sequence). This CDR3 comprises 16 residues. V gave up 6 bases and J gave up 3 bases, with 15 bases separating them. Participants reported their clinical history, and cohort assignment relied on those reports. Recovered status in Cohort 3 required two negative PCRs, clearance, or symptom resolution.

Sequencing input: PBMCs or T cells enriched from blood (not recorded which). This chain connects TRBV19 to TRBJ1-6; D possibly corresponds to TRBD1 (6 bases). The TCR sequence derives from a woman between 25 and 40 years old who had recovered from COVID-19. The CDR3, as DNA: TGTGCCAGTAGCAGACCTCAGGGGAACTATAATTCACCCCTCCACTTT. Protein product: CASSRPQGNYNSPLHF.